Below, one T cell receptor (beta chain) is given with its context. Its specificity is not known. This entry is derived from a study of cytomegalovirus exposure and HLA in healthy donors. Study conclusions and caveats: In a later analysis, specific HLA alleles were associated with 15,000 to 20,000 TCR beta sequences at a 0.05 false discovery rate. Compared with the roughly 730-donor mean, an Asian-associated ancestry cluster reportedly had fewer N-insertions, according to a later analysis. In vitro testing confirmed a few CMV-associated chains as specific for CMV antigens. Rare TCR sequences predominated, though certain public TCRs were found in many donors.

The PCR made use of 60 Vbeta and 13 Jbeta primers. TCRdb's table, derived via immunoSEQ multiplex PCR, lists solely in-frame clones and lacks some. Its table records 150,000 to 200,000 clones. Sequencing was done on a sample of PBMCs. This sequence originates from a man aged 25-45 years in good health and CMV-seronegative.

The CDR3: CSTGGEGNTIYF. DNA for the CDR3: TGCAGTACAGGGGGCGAAGGAAACACCATATATTTT. The chain links TRBV29-1 to TRBJ1-3; 9 positions match TRBD1. This CDR3 has 12 residues. Germline V lookup: CDR1 SQVTM, CDR2 ANQGSEA.